The subject of this entry is one TCR beta chain. Other DNA sequences in the same sample also yield this CDR3. These data are taken from a study of cytomegalovirus exposure and HLA in healthy donors. The PCR employed 60 Vbeta primers together with 13 Jbeta primers. Using immunoSEQ multiplex PCR, the repertoire was profiled, and TCRdb retains in-frame clones only, with some absent. The table has some 180,000 clones, about 90% seen once. Germline trimming cut 5 bases from V and 7 bases from J; bases unmatched to any gene: 9. This CDR3 has 14 residues. Germline lookup yields CDR1 PRHDT and CDR2 FYEKMQ (reference sequence).

This receptor was identified in a girl less than two years old in good health and CMV-seronegative. The sequenced sample consisted of PBMCs. The rearrangement links TRBV13 to TRBJ1-1; 8 bases map to TRBD1. CDR3 sequence reads: CASSRRTGSNEAFF. Written as DNA, the CDR3 is TGTGCCAGCAGCCGACGGACAGGGAGTAATGAAGCTTTCTTT.